This is a list of T cell receptor beta chains from one sample in a study of cytomegalovirus exposure and HLA in healthy donors. Using immunoSEQ multiplex PCR, the repertoire was profiled, and TCRdb retains in-frame clones only, with some absent. The data show approximately 190,000 clones, with 80% to 90% seen just once and 1% to 1.5% held by the top ten. Sequenced: PBMCs. All receptors come from a man younger than 45 in good health and CMV-seronegative. Each CDR3 is given with its conserved first and last residue. A D gene is named only where the DNA matches it firmly. Clone size is shown for a subset of rows, as once, few, many or a class of expanded clone.

15 | TRBD2 | TRBJ2-1 | TRBV9 | once | TGTGCCAGCAGCGTAGGGGGCGGGGGGGCGGTTGAGCAGTTCTTC | CASSVGGGGAVEQFF
17 | TRBD1 | TRBJ1-4 | TRBV28 | . | TGTGCCAGCAGTTCCCCGGGACAGGGTAGAAGGAATGAAAAACTGTTTTTT | CASSSPGQGRRNEKLFF
14 | TRBD1 | TRBJ2-7 | TRBV18 | . | TGTGCCAGCTCACTGGGGACAGGGACCTACGAGCAGTACTTC | CASSLGTGTYEQYF
14 | . | TRBJ2-1 | TRBV7-9 | . | TGTGCCAGCAGCCAGGTGCCTCTCTACAATGAGCAGTTCTTC | CASSQVPLYNEQFF
14 | . | TRBJ2-7 | TRBV7-9 | . | TGTTCCAGCAGCTTAGCGGCAAATGCCTACGAGCAGTACTTC | CSSSLAANAYEQYF
13 | . | TRBJ1-1 | TRBV2 | . | TGTGCCAGCAGTAGGGACATGAGTTTTGAAGCTTTCTTT | CASSRDMSFEAFF
12 | . | TRBJ2-1 | TRBV10-3 | . | TGTGCCATCAGCCGGTCGGGGGATGAGCAGTTCTTC | CAISRSGDEQFF
20 | TRBD1 | TRBJ2-1 | TRBV9 | . | TGTGCCAGCAGCGTAGCTTTCGGACAGGGTATTGGGAGAGGGTACAATGAGCAGTTCTTC | CASSVAFGQGIGRGYNEQFF
13 | . | TRBJ1-1 | TRBV11-2 | . | TGTGCCAGCACCCGACAGATTGACACTGAAGCTTTCTTT | CASTRQIDTEAFF
16 | . | TRBJ1-5 | TRBV4-2 | . | TGTGCCAGCAGCCTAACCCGGACAGCTAGCAATCAGCCCCAGCATTTT | CASSLTRTASNQPQHF
13 | TRBD2 | TRBJ2-7 | TRBV28 | . | TGTGCCAGCAGTGCTGGACGGGGCGGGGGGCAGTACTTC | CASSAGRGGGQYF
13 | TRBD2 | TRBJ2-7 | TRBV28 | . | TGTGCCAGCAAGCGAGCGGGAGGAACCGAGCAGTACTTC | CASKRAGGTEQYF
13 | . | TRBJ1-2 | TRBV27 | . | TGTGCCAGCAGTTTCTCCTCTAACTATGGCTACACCTTC | CASSFSSNYGYTF
13 | TRBD2 | TRBJ2-3 | TRBV2 | . | TGTGCCAGCAGGCTTGGACTAGCGAATACGCAGTATTTT | CASRLGLANTQYF
13 | . | TRBJ1-1 | TRBV6-4 | . | TGTGCCAGCAGCGAGGTAATGGGCACTGAAGCTTTCTTT | CASSEVMGTEAFF
14 | . | TRBJ1-2 | TRBV6-1 | . | TGTGCCAGCAGTGAGTACGACAGCTTCTATGGCTACACCTTC | CASSEYDSFYGYTF
13 | . | TRBJ2-1 | TRBV7-2 | . | TGTGCCAGCAGCGGGCGGACTAACAATGAGCAGTTCTTC | CASSGRTNNEQFF
19 | . | TRBJ1-3 | TRBV5-8 | . | TGTGCCAGCAGCCTCTCCCGATTGTTCGACAGGCAAATCGGAAACACCATATATTTT | CASSLSRLFDRQIGNTIYF
16 | . | TRBJ1-3 | TRBV18 | . | TGTGCCAGCTCACCACTTCTCCTTGAAGCCGGAAACACCATATATTTT | CASSPLLLEAGNTIYF
14 | . | TRBJ2-7 | TRBV5-1 | . | TGCGCCAGCAGCCTCAATGTTCCGCTGAGGGAGCAGTACTTC | CASSLNVPLREQYF
12 | . | TRBJ2-1 | TRBV13 | . | TGTGCCAGCACCTCGGGTCGCAATGAGCAGTTCTTC | CASTSGRNEQFF
14 | . | TRBJ1-5 | TRBV11-2 | . | TGTGCCAGCAGCTCCGCGACGGGAAATCAGCCCCAGCATTTT | CASSSATGNQPQHF
14 | . | TRBJ1-1 | TRBV11-2 | . | TGTGCCAGCAGCTCGGGGGGTCGGTCGTCTGAAGCTTTCTTT | CASSSGGRSSEAFF
13 | . | TRBJ2-2 | TRBV11-2 | once | TGTGTCGAGGTATCTGCGAACACCGGGGAGCTGTTTTTT | CVEVSANTGELFF
15 | TRBD2 | TRBJ2-7 | TRBV5-4 | . | TGTGCCAGCAGCTTGGGGAGCGGGGGAAACTACGAGCAGTACTTC | CASSLGSGGNYEQYF
15 | . | TRBJ1-5 | TRBV5-1 | . | TGCGCCAGCAGCCGGGGTGATTATGACACCCAGCCCCAGCATTTT | CASSRGDYDTQPQHF
17 | . | TRBJ1-4 | TRBV5-1 | . | TGCGCCAGCAGCTTGGGAGCAGGGCTTGCAACTAATGAAAAACTGTTTTTT | CASSLGAGLATNEKLFF
13 | . | TRBJ1-1 | TRBV6-5 | . | TGTGCCAGCAGTACCCGACAGGACACTGAAGCTTTCTTT | CASSTRQDTEAFF
15 | TRBD1 | TRBJ1-2 | TRBV28 | . | TGTGCCAGCAGTCTACAGGGGCTCGGAGGGAATGGCTACACCTTC | CASSLQGLGGNGYTF
13 | . | TRBJ2-5 | TRBV6-1 | few | TGTGCCAGCATTATCCGTCCTAAAGAGACCCAGTACTTC | CASIIRPKETQYF
11 | . | TRBJ2-1 | TRBV7-9 | . | TGTGCCATCCAGTCCTACAATGAGCAGTTCTTC | CAIQSYNEQFF
15 | TRBD2 | TRBJ2-1 | TRBV27 | . | TGTGCCAGCAGTTTAGCGGGGGGTGTAATCGACGAGCAGTTCTTC | CASSLAGGVIDEQFF
14 | TRBD1 | TRBJ1-1 | TRBV15 | . | TGTGCCACCAGCAAGACAGGGGGCAACACTGAAGCTTTCTTT | CATSKTGGNTEAFF
12 | . | TRBJ2-3 | TRBV10-2 | . | TGCGCCAGCAGTTCTAGCTTCGATACGCAGTATTTT | CASSSSFDTQYF
15 | TRBD2 | TRBJ2-7 | TRBV7-2 | . | TGTGCCAGCAACTTAGTTGGGACTAGCTCCTACGAGCAGTACTTC | CASNLVGTSSYEQYF
14 | TRBD1 | TRBJ1-2 | TRBV18 | . | TGTGCCAGCTCACCACCGGACAGGGACTATGGCTACACCTTC | CASSPPDRDYGYTF
13 | TRBD1 | TRBJ2-2 | TRBV2 | . | TGTGCCAGCAGGACAGGGGAAACCGGGGAGCTGTTTTTT | CASRTGETGELFF
15 | TRBD1 | TRBJ1-2 | TRBV28 | . | TGTGCCAGCAGTTACGGACAGGGGGCGCTGAATGGCTACACCTTC | CASSYGQGALNGYTF
13 | . | TRBJ2-7 | TRBV16 | . | TGTGCCAGCAAGCGTACAGGGAAGAGCGAGCAGTACTTC | CASKRTGKSEQYF
15 | TRBD1 | TRBJ2-5 | TRBV6-6 | . | TGTGCCACCAAAAGTCCGGGACAGGGAAAAGAGACCCAGTACTTC | CATKSPGQGKETQYF
15 | TRBD1 | TRBJ2-2 | TRBV6-4 | once | TGTGCCAGCAGTGTCGGACAGGGCACGGCCGGGGAGCTGTTTTTT | CASSVGQGTAGELFF
11 | TRBD1 | TRBJ2-5 | TRBV10-1 | . | TGCGCCAGCAGTGACATGGGACAGCAGTACTTC | CASSDMGQQYF